This T cell receptor beta chain was sequenced for a study of blood T cell repertoires in COVID-19. Looked up from germline, CDR1 is SNHLY and CDR2 is FYNNEI. This CDR3 spans 16 amino acids. V shed 5 bases and J 0 bases; nucleotides not matched to a gene: 7. How the authors handled the data: Scientists estimated how many nucleated cells there were by amplifying reference gene primers. Assay used: immunoSEQ multiplex PCR; TCRdb lists only in-frame clones, some missing. V and J calls and clone size are as listed in that table; D and trimming were resolved from the DNA. Of around 400,000 clones detected, more than 80% appear once; the ten largest clones hold 0.95% to 1.5%.

Sequenced: peripheral blood. The receptor was derived from a middle-aged man with acute or convalescent COVID-19. The gene calls are TRBV2 and TRBJ1-3, with 7 bases aligning to TRBD1. The CDR3: CASSQDRQSSGNTIYF. As DNA, the CDR3 is TGTGCCAGCAGTCAGGACAGGCAGAGCTCTGGAAACACCATATATTTT.